Given below is one TCR beta chain in context. This clonotype was seen a few times. Its recognized antigen is unknown. Base qualities are missing; no much larger clone stands one base away. The data were taken from a study of identical twins listed by TCRdb under 2016. Study-wide context: The study deep-sequenced TCR alpha and beta repertoires from monozygotic twins, unrelated adults of various ages and cord blood to test whether fetal clonotypes persist. To rule out contamination, the twin experiments were replicated at different times with different library preparation protocols. Study-level results and caveats: In monozygotic twins, out-of-frame TCR alpha sharing was systematically underestimated by recombination models, although the models agreed with sharing between unrelated individuals. Out-of-frame TCR alpha sequences shared between twins showed an excess of low generation-probability sequences compared with coincidental sharing between unrelated individuals. Zero-insertion analyses could be partly confounded by invariant T cells such as MAIT and iNKT, though diverse VJ usage argued against such confounding for most clonotypes. Excess twin sharing in beta out-of-frame sequences was weaker because fewer shared sequences lowered the signal-to-noise ratio. Fewer insertions were carried by abundant cord blood beta clonotypes; a weaker similar trend was observed in young adult naive repertoires, while no such trend was observed in memory repertoires. Conclusions relied on cross-sectional statistical analysis, since the same donors could not be followed over many years.

The germline V gene sets CDR1 to SGHVS and CDR2 to FNYEAQ. Germline trimming amounts to 5 bases on V and 5 bases on J, with 6 as the count of junction bases outside the gene matches. The CDR3 covers 13 residues, taking in both the cysteine and the phenylalanine. CDR3 DNA only is kept here, 39 bases in frame from base 1. Library prep was done by 5' RACE. Data came from an Illumina HiSeq 2000. Template switching introduced a universal primer binding site; the final cDNA contained a unique molecular identifier, enabling accurate counting of TCR cDNA molecules. Specific primers in the conserved constant-segment region were used to synthesize first-strand cDNA for TCR alpha and beta chains. To control for contamination, every cDNA library was double barcoded, receiving both a SMART-Mk sample barcode and Illumina barcodes. Two successive PCR steps introduced TruSeq adapter sequences along with Illumina sample barcodes. Sequencing of the TCR alpha and beta cDNA libraries was done on the Illumina HiSeq platform using custom primers. For the original study's pipeline: MiGEC processed the raw reads to extract unique molecular identifiers, while MiXCR was used to determine the CDR3 positions. Recombination models were inferred per individual with the repgenHMM and IGoR tools using an EM algorithm. Shared clonotype analysis was performed with the tcR package in R, normalizing sharing by the product of cloneset sizes. To study raw recombination free of thymic and clonal selection effects, out-of-frame nonproductive sequences were analyzed. The raw public reads went through TCRdb reprocessing: fastp at Q25, MiXCR clone calling, in-frame beta chains kept. Each record represents a unique CDR3 protein, reported with the most common genes and DNA among its rows. These V and J calls are TCRdb output, not the study's own analysis. The sample yields about 700,000 distinct CDR3 sequences; around 6% were counted once. The ten largest clones capture 1.5% to 2% of the sample.

Every donor in the study was a healthy Caucasian. The researchers also sequenced three unrelated adults who were not twins: a male aged 18 to 30, a male aged 50 to 60, and a female aged 50 to 60. Miltenyi CD45RO+ enrichment and human naive T-cell isolation kits were used to isolate memory (CD45RO+) and naive T cells from PBMC. The sample consisted of naive T cells sorted from blood. This specimen's cell subset or site label, per the study, means: cells isolated with a human naive T-cell isolation kit. The source is a man aged 18 to 29 in good health. This chain joins TRBV7-6 to TRBJ2-7; TRBD1 lines up with 7 middle nucleotides. CDR3 reads: CASSPGQSDEQYF. Here is the DNA: TGTGCCAGCAGCCCGGGACAGTCGGACGAGCAGTACTTC.